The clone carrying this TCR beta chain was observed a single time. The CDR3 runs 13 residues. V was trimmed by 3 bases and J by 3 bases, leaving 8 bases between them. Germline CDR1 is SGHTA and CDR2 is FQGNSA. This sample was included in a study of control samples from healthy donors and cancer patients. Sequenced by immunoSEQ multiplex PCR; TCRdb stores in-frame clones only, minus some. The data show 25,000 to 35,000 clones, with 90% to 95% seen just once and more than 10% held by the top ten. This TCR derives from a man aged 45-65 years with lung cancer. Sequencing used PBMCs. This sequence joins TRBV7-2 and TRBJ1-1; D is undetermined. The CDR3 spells CASSLGSHTEAFF. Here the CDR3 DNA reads TGTGCCAGCAGCTTGGGCAGTCACACTGAAGCTTTCTTT. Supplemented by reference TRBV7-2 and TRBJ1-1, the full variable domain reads GAGVSQSPSNKVTEKGKDVELRCDPISGHTALYWYRQSLGQGLEFLIYFQGNSAPDKSGLPSDRFSAERTGGSVSTLTIQRTQQEDSAVYLCASSLGSHTEAFFGQGTRLTVV.